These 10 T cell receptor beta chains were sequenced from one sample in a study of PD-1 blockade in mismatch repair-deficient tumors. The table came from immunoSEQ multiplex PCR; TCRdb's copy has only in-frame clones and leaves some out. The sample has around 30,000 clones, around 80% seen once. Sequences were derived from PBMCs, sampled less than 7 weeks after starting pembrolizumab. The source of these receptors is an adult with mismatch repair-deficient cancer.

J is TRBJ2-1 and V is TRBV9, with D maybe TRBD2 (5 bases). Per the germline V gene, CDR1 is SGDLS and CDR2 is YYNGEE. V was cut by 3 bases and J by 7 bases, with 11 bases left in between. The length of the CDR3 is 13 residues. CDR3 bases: TGTGCCAGCAGCGCCCCTCGGGATAATGAGCAGTTCTTC. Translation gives CASSAPRDNEQFF.

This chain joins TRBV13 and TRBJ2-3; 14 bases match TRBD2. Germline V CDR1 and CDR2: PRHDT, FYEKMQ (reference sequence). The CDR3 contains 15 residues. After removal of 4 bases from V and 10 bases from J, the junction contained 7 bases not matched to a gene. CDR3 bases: TGTGCCAGCAGCTACGGGGGACTAGCGGGAGAGGCGCAGTATTTT. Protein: CASSYGGLAGEAQYF.

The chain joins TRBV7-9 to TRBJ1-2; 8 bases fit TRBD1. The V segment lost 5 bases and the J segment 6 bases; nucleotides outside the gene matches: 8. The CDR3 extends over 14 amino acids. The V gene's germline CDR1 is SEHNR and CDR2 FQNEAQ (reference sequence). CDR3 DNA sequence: TGTGCCAGCAGCCGCCTGGACAGGGAAGATGGCTACACCTTC. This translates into CASSRLDREDGYTF.

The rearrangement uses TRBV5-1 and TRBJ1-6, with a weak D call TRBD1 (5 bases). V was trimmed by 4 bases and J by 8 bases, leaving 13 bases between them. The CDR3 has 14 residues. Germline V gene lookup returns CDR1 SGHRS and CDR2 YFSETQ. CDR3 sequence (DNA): TGCGCCAGCAGCCCCGTCGGGGGGGATTCACCCCTCCACTTT. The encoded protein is CASSPVGGDSPLHF.

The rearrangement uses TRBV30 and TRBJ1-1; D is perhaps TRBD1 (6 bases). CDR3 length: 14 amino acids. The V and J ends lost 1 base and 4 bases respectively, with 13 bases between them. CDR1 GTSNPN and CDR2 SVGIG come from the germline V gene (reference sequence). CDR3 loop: CAWSANTGFTEAFF. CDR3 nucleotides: TGTGCCTGGAGTGCTAATACAGGGTTCACTGAAGCTTTCTTT.

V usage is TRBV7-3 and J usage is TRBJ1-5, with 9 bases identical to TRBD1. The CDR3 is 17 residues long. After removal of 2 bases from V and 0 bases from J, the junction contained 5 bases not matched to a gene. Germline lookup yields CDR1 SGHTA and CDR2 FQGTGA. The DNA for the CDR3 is TGTGCCAGCAGCTTATCAACAGGGGGCCATAGCAATCAGCCCCAGCATTTT. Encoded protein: CASSLSTGGHSNQPQHF. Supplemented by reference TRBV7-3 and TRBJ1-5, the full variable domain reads GAGVSQTPSNKVTEKGKYVELRCDPISGHTALYWYRQSLGQGPEFLIYFQGTGAADDSGLPNDRFFAVRPEGSVSTLKIQRTERGDSAVYLCASSLSTGGHSNQPQHFGDGTRLSIL.

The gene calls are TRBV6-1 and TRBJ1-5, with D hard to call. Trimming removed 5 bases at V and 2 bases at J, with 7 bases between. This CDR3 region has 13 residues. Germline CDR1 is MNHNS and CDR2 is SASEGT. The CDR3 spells CASSPAGNQPQHF. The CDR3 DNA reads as TGTGCCAGCAGTCCAGCGGGCAATCAGCCCCAGCATTTT.

Here the CDR3 reads CASSLVGAPAYNEQFF. The CDR3, as DNA: TGTGCCAGCAGCTTAGTGGGGGCGCCGGCCTACAATGAGCAGTTCTTC. V is TRBV7-9 and J is TRBJ2-1; possible D gene TRBD1, 6 bases. The germline gives CDR1 SEHNR, CDR2 FQNEAQ (reference sequence). This CDR3 contains 16 residues. V shed 1 base and J shed 2 bases, with 12 bases lying between them. The full variable domain, completed using reference TRBV7-9 and TRBJ2-1, is DTGVSQNPRHKITKRGQNVTFRCDPISEHNRLYWYRQTLGQGPEFLTYFQNEAQLEKSRLLSDRFSAERPKGSFSTLEIQRTEQGDSAMYLCASSLVGAPAYNEQFFGPGTRLTVL.

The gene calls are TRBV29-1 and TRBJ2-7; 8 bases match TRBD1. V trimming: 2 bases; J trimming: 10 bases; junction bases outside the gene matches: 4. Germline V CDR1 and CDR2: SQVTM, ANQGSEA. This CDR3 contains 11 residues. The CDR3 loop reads CSVELQGGQYF. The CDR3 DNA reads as TGCAGCGTTGAACTACAGGGGGGACAGTACTTC.

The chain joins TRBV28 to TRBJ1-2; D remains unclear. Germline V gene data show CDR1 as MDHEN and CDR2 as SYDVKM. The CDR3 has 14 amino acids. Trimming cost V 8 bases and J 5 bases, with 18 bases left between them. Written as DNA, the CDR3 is TGTGCCAGCGGGCGGGCGGCACTAGGGTATGGCTACACCTTC. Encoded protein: CASGRAALGYGYTF.